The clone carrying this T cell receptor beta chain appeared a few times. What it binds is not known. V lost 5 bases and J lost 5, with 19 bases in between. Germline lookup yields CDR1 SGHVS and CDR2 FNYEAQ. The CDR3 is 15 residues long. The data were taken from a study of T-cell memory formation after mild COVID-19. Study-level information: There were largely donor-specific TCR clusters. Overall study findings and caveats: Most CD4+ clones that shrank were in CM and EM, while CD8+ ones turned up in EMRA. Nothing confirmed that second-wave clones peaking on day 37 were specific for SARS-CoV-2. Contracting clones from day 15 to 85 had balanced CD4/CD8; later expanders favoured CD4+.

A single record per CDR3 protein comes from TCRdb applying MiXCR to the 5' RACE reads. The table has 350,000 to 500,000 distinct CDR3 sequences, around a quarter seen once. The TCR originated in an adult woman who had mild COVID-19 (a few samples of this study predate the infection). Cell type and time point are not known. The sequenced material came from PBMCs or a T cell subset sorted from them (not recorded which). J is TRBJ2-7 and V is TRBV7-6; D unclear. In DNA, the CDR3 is TGTGCCAGCAGCCAAGCCGAGCTCACGGGCAACGAGCAGTACTTC. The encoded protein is CASSQAELTGNEQYF.